A single sample gave rise to the 4 T cell receptor beta chains below, sequenced in a study of blood T cell repertoires in COVID-19. Some clones are missing from TCRdb's copy, which holds only in-frame ones; the method was immunoSEQ multiplex PCR. Of around 370,000 clones listed, 88% are singletons. The specimen was PBMCs or T cells enriched from blood (not recorded which). These receptors were collected from a woman aged 18 to 35 who had recovered from COVID-19.

The J gene is TRBJ2-5, the V gene TRBV7-2, with 15 nucleotides matching TRBD2. The V and J ends lost 5 bases and 4 bases, in that order; junction bases with no gene match: 5. Germline CDR1 SGHTA, CDR2 FQGNSA. The CDR3 contains 16 residues. The CDR3 spells CASSSGLAGGPETQYF. CDR3 in DNA: TGTGCCAGCAGCAGCGGACTAGCGGGGGGGCCAGAGACCCAGTACTTC.

This clone has just one count. CDR3 nucleotides: TGCGCCAGCAGCCCGACGGGACAGGGATCGAGAGGCTACACCTTC. As protein: CASSPTGQGSRGYTF. The chain carries TRBV5-1 and TRBJ1-2; 9 bases are a match to TRBD1. The germline gives CDR1 SGHRS, CDR2 YFSETQ. This CDR3 has 15 amino acids. The V gene end was trimmed by 4 bases and the J gene end by 8 bases; junction bases not matched to a gene: 12.

The chain recombines TRBV4-3 with TRBJ1-5, with 11 bases identical to TRBD1. The CDR3 has 16 amino acids. V lost 0 bases and J lost 6; bases outside the gene matches: 4. The V gene's germline CDR1 is LGHNA and CDR2 YSLEER. This chain's CDR3 is CASSQDRGTGGQPQHF. The CDR3 DNA reads as TGCGCCAGCAGCCAAGATAGGGGGACAGGGGGTCAGCCCCAGCATTTT.

The V gene is TRBV4-2, the J gene TRBJ2-2, with 8 positions matching TRBD2. Germline CDR1 LGHNA, CDR2 YNFKEQ. This CDR3 has 16 amino acids. V dropped 1 base and J dropped 7; count of bases not matched to a gene: 8. CDR3 nucleotides: TGTGCCAGCAGCCAAGTCTCTGGCGGGGGGTACGGGGAGCTGTTTTTT. Protein product: CASSQVSGGGYGELFF.